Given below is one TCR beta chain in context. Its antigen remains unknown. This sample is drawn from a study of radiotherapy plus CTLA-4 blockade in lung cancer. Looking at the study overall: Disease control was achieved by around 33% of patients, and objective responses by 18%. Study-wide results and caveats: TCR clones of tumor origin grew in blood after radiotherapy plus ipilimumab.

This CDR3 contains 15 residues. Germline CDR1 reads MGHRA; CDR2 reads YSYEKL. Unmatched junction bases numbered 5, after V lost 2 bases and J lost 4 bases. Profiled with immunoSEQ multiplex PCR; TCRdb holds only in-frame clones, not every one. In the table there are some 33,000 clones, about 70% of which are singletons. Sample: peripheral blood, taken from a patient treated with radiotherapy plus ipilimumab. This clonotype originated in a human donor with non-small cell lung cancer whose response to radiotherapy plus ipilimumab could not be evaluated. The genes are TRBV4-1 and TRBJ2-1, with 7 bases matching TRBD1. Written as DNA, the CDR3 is TGCGCCAGCAGCCAAACCGGGACAGCTTACAATGAGCAGTTCTTC. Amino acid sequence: CASSQTGTAYNEQFF.